The 13 T cell receptor beta chains given below trace back to one sample, sequenced in a study of control samples from healthy donors and cancer patients. Using immunoSEQ multiplex PCR, the repertoire was profiled, and TCRdb retains in-frame clones only, with some absent. The sample consists of about 190,000 clones, about 89% of them appearing once. The specimen sequenced was blood. The source of these receptors is a young man in good health.

This clone has more than one count but fewer than ten. J is TRBJ1-1 and V is TRBV28; a possible D gene is TRBD1 (5 bases). V lost 6 bases and J lost 0, with 14 bases in between. Germline V gives CDR1 MDHEN, CDR2 SYDVKM. There are 15 residues in the CDR3. DNA of the CDR3: TGTGCCAGCAGCCGCAGGGACCGCATGAACACTGAAGCTTTCTTT. Its translation is CASSRRDRMNTEAFF.

This chain links TRBV7-8 with TRBJ1-1, with D unclear. This CDR3 is 15 amino acids long. The germline V gene has CDR1 SGHVS and CDR2 FQNEAQ. V lost 4 bases and J lost 2, with 14 bases in between. In DNA, the CDR3 is TGTGCCAGCAGCTCAATTTTAGTCGGAAACACTGAAGCTTTCTTT. This gives the protein CASSSILVGNTEAFF.

The DNA of the CDR3 is TGCGCCAGCAGCTTACAAAACGGGGGGAACACTGAAGCTTTCTTT. The encoded protein is CASSLQNGGNTEAFF. The chain employs TRBV5-1 and TRBJ1-1; maybe TRBD1 (5 bases). Trimming pared 2 bases from V and 1 base from J, leaving 12 bases between. Germline loops: CDR1 SGHRS, CDR2 YFSETQ. This CDR3 region has 15 residues.

The chain carries TRBV7-9 and TRBJ2-1; TRBD1 agrees at 7 bases. This CDR3 region has 17 residues. Looked up from germline, CDR1 is SEHNR and CDR2 is FQNEAQ (reference sequence). The V segment lost 6 bases and the J segment 0 bases; nucleotides outside the gene matches: 11. CDR3 in DNA: TGTGCCAGCAGGAAGGGGGCAGTTGAAAGCTCCTACAATGAGCAGTTCTTC. It yields the protein CASRKGAVESSYNEQFF.

The chain has TRBV27 and TRBJ1-3; the match to TRBD1 covers 9 bases. The V gene's germline CDR1 is MNHEY and CDR2 SMNVEV (reference sequence). This CDR3 contains 17 residues. The J segment lost 0 bases and the V segment lost 5 bases, leaving 8 bases of the junction unmatched. CDR3 DNA: TGTGCCAGCAGTCCGGCCGGGACAGGGTTCTCTGGAAACACCATATATTTT. This translates into CASSPAGTGFSGNTIYF.

This chain joins TRBV5-4 and TRBJ2-2; 9 bases are a match to TRBD2. The CDR3 consists of 16 residues. Germline V gene sequence: CDR1 SGHNT, CDR2 YYREEE (reference sequence). V lost 4 bases and J lost 4; bases outside the gene matches: 8. The CDR3 is CASSPSAGGLTGELFF. Written as DNA, the CDR3 is TGTGCCAGCAGCCCCTCAGCGGGGGGTCTCACCGGGGAGCTGTTTTTT.

The rearrangement joins TRBV4-1 to TRBJ2-3, with D possibly TRBD2 on 7 matching bases. Looked up from germline, CDR1 is MGHRA and CDR2 is YSYEKL. CDR3 length: 19 residues. V lost 2 bases and J lost 0, with 21 bases in between. The CDR3 DNA reads TGCGCCAGCAGCCAATCCCCTGGAAAGGGGGGGGGTAGCACAGATACGCAGTATTTT. This translates into CASSQSPGKGGGSTDTQYF.

The CDR3 DNA reads as TGTGCCTGGAGTGTCAGACACCGAGAGGCTAATGAAAAACTGTTTTTT. It yields the protein CAWSVRHREANEKLFF. The chain links TRBV30 to TRBJ1-4; no clear D gene. The CDR3 is 16 residues long. CDR1 is GTSNPN, CDR2 SVGIG, per germline (reference sequence). The V and J ends lost 0 bases and 3 bases respectively, with 14 bases between them.

This clone was picked up one time. The rearrangement links TRBV21-1 to TRBJ1-2; TRBD1 is the table's D call, not checked against the DNA. TRBV21-1 is classified as a pseudogene. The CDR3 is made up of 11 amino acids. CDR3 residues: CGHLGTGGYTF. The CDR3 region has the DNA TGTGGCCACCTAGGGACAGGGGGCTACACCTTC.

V and J are TRBV19 and TRBJ1-4; possibly TRBD1 for D (5 bases). The CDR3 is made up of 15 amino acids. Germline V gene data show CDR1 as LNHDA and CDR2 as SQIVND (reference sequence). V lost 1 base and J 3 bases, leaving 9 bases between the germline ends. CDR3: CASSIVQVANEKLFF. In DNA, the CDR3 is TGTGCCAGTAGTATAGTACAGGTGGCTAATGAAAAACTGTTTTTT.

The rearrangement links TRBV3-1 (or the pseudogene TRBV3-2) to TRBJ1-3; D gene ambiguous. This CDR3 spans 16 amino acids. The V end lost 1 base, the J end lost 0 bases, and 10 bases lay between the germline ends. Germline V CDR1 and CDR2: LGHDT, YNNKEL (reference sequence). The DNA of the CDR3 is TGTGCCAGCAGCCAAGGAGGGCCGCTCTCTGGAAACACCATATATTTT. Translation: CASSQGGPLSGNTIYF.

J is TRBJ1-6 and V is TRBV9; the match to TRBD1 covers 8 bases. Trimming removed 3 bases from V and 9 bases from J; junction bases left unmatched: 20. The CDR3 is 19 amino acids. Germline V gives CDR1 SGDLS, CDR2 YYNGEE. The chain's CDR3 is CASSAEPHGQGGSPSPLHF. CDR3 coding DNA: TGTGCCAGCAGCGCGGAGCCCCATGGACAGGGAGGGAGTCCTTCACCCCTCCACTTT. The whole variable domain, remainder taken from reference TRBV9 and TRBJ1-6, is DSGVTQTPKHLITATGQRVTLRCSPRSGDLSVYWYQQSLDQGLQFLIQYYNGEERAKGNILERFSAQQFPDLHSELNLSSLELGDSALYFCASSAEPHGQGGSPSPLHFGNGTRLTVT.

J is TRBJ2-3 and V is TRBV9; D may be TRBD2 (6 bases). Trimming removed 2 bases from V and 1 base from J, with 11 bases in between. Germline values: CDR1 SGDLS, CDR2 YYNGEE. CDR3 length: 15 amino acids. The CDR3 DNA is TGTGCCAGCAGCGTTCGAACTAGCCGCACAGATACGCAGTATTTT. It translates to CASSVRTSRTDTQYF.